This T cell receptor (beta chain) derives from a study of Ad26.COV2.S vaccination and SARS-CoV-2 variants (dated by TCRdb to about 2021). Study-level background: Donors in the vaccine arm were drawn from COV1001, a phase I-IIa trial of Ad26.COV2.S in healthy adults that was multicentre, randomized, double-blind and placebo-controlled. Ad26.COV2.S was given intramuscularly at 5x10^10 or 1x10^11 viral particles, as a single shot or as two shots 56 days apart. The specificity and breadth of SARS-CoV-2-reactive T cell receptors after Ad26.COV2.S vaccination were assessed by TCRbeta repertoire sequencing. A total of about 30 samples were included in the TCR-sequenced set, comprising approximately 20 Ad26.COV2.S vaccine recipients, 5 placebo recipients and 8 SARS-CoV-2 convalescent individuals. Trial participants were randomized into five groups of five: low-dose or high-dose Ad26.COV2.S given once or twice, or placebo on both occasions. Throughout the experiments and outcome assessment, investigators stayed blinded to trial group allocation. The research as a whole found: Comparable non-spike TCR breadth was observed between vaccine and placebo recipients, consistent with only spike being contained in the vaccine. After vaccination, spike-specific CD8+ and CD4+ T cell responses were reported to show substantial breadth. According to the authors, total T cell responses may have been underestimated by the TCR breadth and depth analyses. The study was not powered to compare responses between vaccine doses or regimens. Spike-specific TCR breadth was higher in Ad26.COV2.S recipients than in placebo recipients (P = 0.0014).

The treatment or condition tag for this specimen amounts to: roughly 18 received Ad26.COV2.S at low or high dose, single or two shots; roughly five received placebo; per-sample allocation not given. Repertoires of vaccine and placebo recipients were sequenced from samples taken on day 63 after the first injection. Between 29 July and 7 August 2020, Cohort 1b enrolled about two dozen adults aged 18-55 years at one site in Boston, USA. As a vaccine, Ad26.COV2.S was a replication-incompetent adenovirus type 26 vector that expressed a prefusion-stabilized SARS-CoV-2 spike protein derived from the original Wuhan strain. Concerning this clone itself: This clone's antigen is unknown. No qualities accompany the bases; no much larger clone lies one base away. The same CDR3 also results from other DNA sequences found in this sample.

The immunoSEQ Assay was used to sequence TCRbeta CDR3 regions. After extraction, genomic DNA underwent amplification by bias-controlled multiplex PCR, followed by high-throughput sequencing. Under the source paper's analysis protocol: To quantify the absolute abundance of every unique TCRbeta CDR3 region, sequences were collapsed and filtered. T cell fraction was estimated by normalization of TCRbeta template counts to usable DNA, with usable DNA being measured through amplification of reference genes present in all nucleated cells. Repertoire TCRs were annotated as SARS-CoV-2-specific by exact matching of V gene, CDR3 amino acid sequence and J gene to a known reactive TCR set. The reference SARS-CoV-2 TCR set was derived from MIRA and filtered for enrichment in COVID-19-positive ImmuneCODE repertoires, a step that removed public or cross-reactive TCRs. Based on the MIRA antigens, annotated TCRs were further analysed at the level of specific ORF or position within ORF. Breadth was defined as annotated unique rearrangements over total unique productive rearrangements; depth was the summed frequency of those rearrangements. Two-sided Wilcoxon rank-sum tests were used to compare TCR breadth between groups. TCRdb holds this immuneACCESS table with in-frame rearrangements only. Some clones are missing; in checked studies, unresolved V genes explain under half, and the rest has no known cause. The V and J calls and clone size were taken over from that table, and D and trimming were inferred from the DNA. The sample table shows some 340,000 clones, and 70% to 90% are seen once. The top ten clones comprise 2% to 2.5% of the sample.

The input for sequencing was peripheral blood, taken in a trial of Ad26.COV2.S vaccine versus placebo. The clonotype originates from a person between 18 and 59 years old who received the Ad26.COV2.S COVID-19 vaccine or a placebo.

Here is the DNA: TGCGCCAGCAGCTTGGCCGGGGACTATGGCTACACCTTC. Its coded protein is CASSLAGDYGYTF. The V and J genes are TRBV5-1 and TRBJ1-2; confidence is insufficient to name the D gene. The CDR3 spans 13 residues, from the cysteine through the phenylalanine. The only DNA kept is the CDR3, 39 bases in frame from the first base. At the junction V is shortened by 0 bases and J by 3 bases, with 6 bases in between. The germline V gene encodes CDR1 SGHRS and CDR2 YFSETQ.